These 25 T cell receptor beta chains originate from one sample sequenced in a study of human T cells and chemical hapten exposure. Sample time point: patch test 3, about 24 weeks after DPC sensitization. Treatment: therapeutic diphenylcyclopropenone sensitization with weekly scalp DPC. Via MiXCR, TCRdb re-called the RACE reads, giving one row per CDR3 protein. The data hold 120,000 or so distinct CDR3 sequences, with about 11% observed a single time. Here the sequenced sample was whole blood, taken in connection with sensitization to the hapten diphenylcyclopropenone (DPC). Receptors were obtained from a woman aged 45 to 65 with alopecia areata. Some clones in this sample may be carry-over from other donors' samples.

The V gene is TRBV6-6, the J gene TRBJ2-3, with 12 positions matching TRBD2. Germline trimming cut 6 bases from V and 5 bases from J; bases unmatched to any gene: 6. The CDR3 extends over 15 amino acids. Germline CDR1 MNHNY, CDR2 SVGAGI (reference sequence). CDR3 residues: CASSLTSGGLDTQYF. The CDR3 DNA reads TGTGCCAGCAGCCTGACTAGCGGGGGTCTAGATACGCAGTATTTT.

This clonotype turned up a few times. The chain combines TRBV3-1 with TRBJ1-2; perhaps TRBD1 as D (6 bases). V was cut by 0 bases and J by 8 bases, with 13 bases left in between. The CDR3 totals 14 residues. CDR1 LGHDT and CDR2 YNNKEL come from the germline V gene (reference sequence). Here the CDR3 reads CASSQDGGPGGYTF. DNA of the CDR3: TGTGCCAGCAGCCAAGACGGGGGGCCGGGCGGCTACACCTTC.

This clonotype occurred a few times. V usage is TRBV12-3 or TRBV12-4 and J usage is TRBJ2-6; weak D call: TRBD2 (5 bases). The CDR3 contains 15 residues. Trimming removed 4 bases at V and 2 bases at J, with 9 bases between. For the CDR3, the DNA is TGTGCCAGCAGTTGGTCCGGGACTGGGGCCAACGTCCTGACTTTC. Amino acid sequence: CASSWSGTGANVLTF.

This clonotype was seen a handful of times. The CDR3 nucleotides are TGTGCCTCAGCAGGGGATGGATCACCCCTCCACTTT. This sequence encodes CASAGDGSPLHF. The rearrangement joins TRBV30 to TRBJ1-6; perhaps TRBD1 as D (6 bases). Trimming took 7 bases from V and 10 from J, leaving 14 bases between them. Germline-derived CDR1 and CDR2 are GTSNPN and SVGIG (reference sequence). CDR3 size: 12 residues.

This clonotype was detected a few times. The chain combines TRBV10-2 with TRBJ2-2; 13 nucleotides match TRBD2. V dropped 8 bases and J dropped 6; count of bases not matched to a gene: 15. The V gene's germline CDR1 is WSHSY and CDR2 SAAADI. The CDR3 contains 18 residues. CDR3 loop: CASSSPGLAGRYAGELFF. CDR3 nucleotide sequence: TGCGCCAGCTCTTCCCCGGGACTAGCGGGGAGGTACGCCGGGGAGCTGTTTTTT.

This clonotype appeared many times. The chain carries TRBV20-1 and TRBJ2-3, with D perhaps assigned TRBD1 or TRBD2 (6 bases each). The germline V gene encodes CDR1 DFQATT and CDR2 SNEGSKA (reference sequence). V was shortened by 2 bases and J by 5 bases, with 14 bases between the two germline ends. The CDR3 runs 14 residues. The CDR3 DNA sequence: TGCAGTGCTAGATCCTGGGGGGCAGGAGATACGCAGTATTTT. Residues: CSARSWGAGDTQYF.

This clonotype was detected a few times. The gene calls are TRBV27 and TRBJ1-5; D gene unclear. CDR3 length: 15 amino acids. Germline loops: CDR1 MNHEY, CDR2 SMNVEV (reference sequence). Trimming took off 2 bases at V and 6 bases at J, with 14 bases between the two ends. In nucleotides, the CDR3 is TGTGCCAGCAGTTTACATGGGGTAGGCGGTCAGCCCCAGCATTTT. Translating it yields CASSLHGVGGQPQHF.

V usage is TRBV25-1 and J usage is TRBJ2-1, with D perhaps matching TRBD2 (5 bases). The length of the CDR3 is 13 residues. V gave up 1 base and J gave up 5 bases, with 6 bases separating them. Germline V gene data show CDR1 as MGHDK and CDR2 as SYGVNS. The CDR3 region has the DNA TGTGCCAGCAGTGAATTAGCGAACAATGAGCAGTTCTTC. Protein sequence: CASSELANNEQFF.

This clonotype was observed at least ten times. V is TRBV29-1 and J is TRBJ2-5; 7 bases agree with TRBD1. The V gene's germline CDR1 is SQVTM and CDR2 ANQGSEA. The junction had 5 bases not matched to a gene; V was cut back by 4 bases and J by 0 bases. The CDR3 covers 14 residues. CDR3 sequence reads: CSVVPQGNQETQYF. Written as DNA, the CDR3 is TGCAGCGTTGTACCACAGGGGAACCAAGAGACCCAGTACTTC. The complete variable domain, with remaining parts taken from reference TRBV29-1 and TRBJ2-5, reads SAVISQKPSRDICQRGTSLTIQCQVDSQVTMMFWYRQQPGQSLTLIATANQGSEATYESGFVIDKFPISRPNLTFSTLTVSNMSPEDSSIYLCSVVPQGNQETQYFGPGTRLLVL.

V and J are TRBV28 and TRBJ1-2; D gene ambiguous. V lost 6 bases and J lost 2, with 10 bases in between. Germline CDR1 and CDR2: MDHEN and SYDVKM. The CDR3 is 13 residues long. This CDR3 reads CASRKDLNYGYTF. As DNA, the CDR3 is TGTGCCAGCAGAAAGGACTTAAACTATGGCTACACCTTC.

This clonotype showed up just a few times. The chain links TRBV29-1 to TRBJ1-1; weak D call: TRBD1 (6 bases). The CDR3 totals 15 residues. Germline V gives CDR1 SQVTM, CDR2 ANQGSEA. The V gene lost 1 base and the J gene lost 4 bases, with 16 bases spanning the gap. CDR3 sequence (DNA): TGCAGCGTTGAAGGAGCCGGGGGCTCGGGCACTGAAGCTTTCTTT. This translates into CSVEGAGGSGTEAFF.

The rearrangement uses TRBV20-1 and TRBJ2-2; TRBD1 agrees at 8 bases. This CDR3 region has 16 residues. The J segment lost 5 bases and the V segment lost 0 bases, leaving 8 bases of the junction unmatched. Germline loops: CDR1 DFQATT, CDR2 SNEGSKA (reference sequence). CDR3 sequence: CSARDSGGAGTGELFF. The CDR3, as DNA: TGCAGTGCTAGAGATTCAGGGGGCGCGGGGACCGGGGAGCTGTTTTTT.

This clonotype was counted only a few times. This chain links TRBV29-1 with TRBJ2-7; maybe TRBD2 (5 bases). This CDR3 contains 12 residues. Deletions cut 5 bases from V and 4 bases from J, with 12 bases between. CDR1 is SQVTM and CDR2 is ANQGSEA in the germline V gene. CDR3 sequence: CSVWGVKYEQYF. The CDR3 DNA reads as TGCAGCGTTTGGGGAGTGAAGTACGAGCAGTACTTC.

This sequence joins TRBV12-3 or TRBV12-4 and TRBJ1-2; D remains unclear. This CDR3 region has 11 residues. V dropped 6 bases and J dropped 5 bases, with 7 bases sitting between them. The CDR3 reads CASSPGYGYTF. The CDR3 DNA is TGTGCCAGCAGCCCCGGATATGGCTACACCTTC.

This clonotype has just a few counts. This rearrangement joins TRBV24-1 to TRBJ1-5; TRBD1 is a possible D gene (6 bases). This CDR3 spans 13 amino acids. The V and J ends lost 6 bases and 9 bases respectively, with 14 bases between them. Germline V lookup: CDR1 KGHDR, CDR2 SFDVKD. The CDR3 sequence: CATSMSGESPQHF. The CDR3 nucleotides are TGTGCCACCAGTATGTCAGGGGAATCGCCCCAGCATTTT.

The chain couples TRBV6-5 to TRBJ1-6; D possibly corresponds to TRBD1 (5 bases). This CDR3 is 14 amino acids long. Germline-derived CDR1 and CDR2 are MNHEY and SVGAGI. V was trimmed by 8 bases and J by 7 bases, leaving 15 bases between them. The CDR3 nucleotides are TGTGCCAGCCGTAAGGAGAGGGGCAATTCACCCCTCCACTTT. As protein: CASRKERGNSPLHF.

This clonotype was picked up many times. The V gene is TRBV12-5, the J gene TRBJ2-1, with D maybe TRBD1 (5 bases). The germline V and J ends were trimmed by 0 bases and 6 bases, with 15 bases remaining between them. Per the germline V gene, CDR1 is LGHNT and CDR2 is FRNRAP. This CDR3 spans 16 amino acids. The CDR3 DNA reads as TGTGCTAGTGGTTTGGTACGGGTCAGGGCAGTCAATGAGCAGTTCTTC. Translation gives CASGLVRVRAVNEQFF.

CDR3 DNA sequence: TGTGCCTGGACCCCGGTGAGCGGGAGGGTGGTTGAGCAGTTCTTC. Translated: CAWTPVSGRVVEQFF. V and J are TRBV30 and TRBJ2-1, with TRBD2 matching over 10 bases. Germline V lookup: CDR1 GTSNPN, CDR2 SVGIG (reference sequence). With 4 bases clipped from V and 9 bases from J, the junction kept 12 bases outside the gene matches. The CDR3 totals 15 residues.

The chain combines TRBV12-3 or TRBV12-4 with TRBJ2-3; perhaps D is TRBD1 or TRBD2 (6 bases each). Trimming shortened V by 4 bases and J by 3 bases, and 11 bases separated the two germline ends. The CDR3 covers 14 residues. CDR3 sequence reads: CASSWLGGTDTQYF. The CDR3 coding sequence is TGTGCCAGCAGTTGGTTAGGGGGGACAGATACGCAGTATTTT.

This clonotype was counted a few times. The chain has TRBV29-1 and TRBJ2-7; 9 positions match TRBD1. From germline, CDR1 is SQVTM and CDR2 ANQGSEA. CDR3 length: 12 amino acids. The trim removed 8 bases at V and 6 bases at J, leaving 8 bases unmatched. CDR3 loop: CSTWTGEGEQYF. Here the CDR3 DNA reads TGCAGCACCTGGACAGGGGAGGGCGAGCAGTACTTC.

This clonotype was seen more than once but under ten times. The chain combines TRBV12-3 or TRBV12-4 with TRBJ2-7; TRBD2 matches at 9 bases. The CDR3 extends over 13 amino acids. V was pared by 7 bases and J by 0 bases, with 1 base of the junction left unmatched. In DNA, the CDR3 is TGTGCCAGCAATAGCGGGAGCTCCTACGAGCAGTACTTC. Translating gives CASNSGSSYEQYF.

This chain connects TRBV5-1 to TRBJ1-2; D call uncertain. The CDR3 runs 13 residues. The germline CDR1 and CDR2 sequences are SGHRS and YFSETQ. V lost 0 bases and J 0 bases, leaving 3 bases between the germline ends. The CDR3 DNA follows: TGCGCCAGCAGCTTGGAGGCTAACTATGGCTACACCTTC. Residues: CASSLEANYGYTF.

The chain links TRBV27 to TRBJ2-7; 10 bases fit TRBD2. The CDR3 spans 14 residues. V lost 5 bases, J lost 2 bases, and 3 bases stayed unmatched. The germline V gene has CDR1 MNHEY and CDR2 SMNVEV (reference sequence). As DNA, the CDR3 is TGTGCCAGCAGTCCAGCGGGAGGGGCCTACGAGCAGTACTTC. It encodes CASSPAGGAYEQYF.

About this clonotype: This may arise from a read error, as a much more abundant clone is one base away. The chain couples TRBV6-5 to TRBJ1-1, with D unclear. CDR1 is MNHEY and CDR2 is SVGAGI in the germline V gene. The CDR3 is 13 amino acids. In nucleotides, the CDR3 is TGTGCCAGCAGTCCCCGCTGGAACAATGAAGCTTTCTTT. Translating gives CASSPRWNNEAFF.

This clonotype occurred once. J is TRBJ1-2 and V is TRBV6-6; D possibly corresponds to TRBD1 (5 bases). The V gene lost 11 bases and the J gene lost 9 bases, with 13 bases spanning the gap. The CDR3 sequence is 10 residues long. Germline assignment: CDR1 MNHNY and CDR2 SVGAGI (reference sequence). The CDR3 DNA is TGTGCCGGGGGGGACTGGAGCTACACCTTC. Its translation: CAGGDWSYTF.